A single sample gave rise to the 26 T cell receptor beta chains below, sequenced in a study of cytomegalovirus exposure and HLA in healthy donors. Researchers ran the PCR with 60 Vbeta and 13 Jbeta primers. Generated by immunoSEQ multiplex PCR, the TCRdb table keeps only in-frame clones and is missing some. Of around 120,000 clones listed, 80% are singletons. The sample comprised PBMCs. Every receptor here comes from a female donor in good health and CMV-seropositive.

The V gene is TRBV9, the J gene TRBJ1-1, with 8 positions matching TRBD1. Looked up from germline, CDR1 is SGDLS and CDR2 is YYNGEE. The J segment lost 3 bases and the V segment lost 3 bases, leaving 4 bases of the junction unmatched. The CDR3 is made up of 14 amino acids. CDR3 nucleotides: TGTGCCAGCAGCGCCACACAGGGGGACACTGAAGCTTTCTTT. Translation gives CASSATQGDTEAFF.

The chain is built from TRBV29-1 and TRBJ2-5; D not resolved. This CDR3 contains 13 residues. Per the germline V gene, CDR1 is SQVTM and CDR2 is ANQGSEA. V was pared by 1 base and J by 5 bases, with 11 bases between. The CDR3 DNA sequence: TGCAGCGTTGAAGGCACATCCAGGGAGACCCAGTACTTC. Amino acids: CSVEGTSRETQYF.

This rearrangement joins TRBV5-1 to TRBJ1-2, with 10 bases matching TRBD1. The length of the CDR3 is 15 residues. Germline assignment: CDR1 SGHRS and CDR2 YFSETQ. Losses at the gene ends were 4 bases for V and 3 bases for J; bases not matched to a gene: 6. In nucleotides, the CDR3 is TGCGCCAGCAGCCCCGGACAGGGGGATCACTATGGCTACACCTTC. Translated: CASSPGQGDHYGYTF.

This clone was counted between two and nine times. The chain is built from TRBV30 and TRBJ1-1; perhaps TRBD1 as D (5 bases). Trimming cost V 2 bases and J 4 bases, with 14 bases left between them. Looked up from germline, CDR1 is GTSNPN and CDR2 is SVGIG (reference sequence). The CDR3 is 14 amino acids. CDR3 amino acids: CAWSTALGGTEAFF. For the CDR3, the DNA is TGTGCCTGGAGTACCGCGCTCGGGGGCACTGAAGCTTTCTTT.

The CDR3: CATSESGAKAQNTEAFF. DNA of the CDR3: TGTGCCACTAGCGAGTCAGGGGCCAAGGCTCAGAACACTGAAGCTTTCTTT. The chain employs TRBV15 and TRBJ1-1; D is perhaps TRBD1 (6 bases). Trimming stripped 9 bases from V and 1 base from J, with 24 bases between. This CDR3 comprises 17 residues. Germline loops: CDR1 LNHNV, CDR2 YYDKDF (reference sequence). Drawing the rest from reference TRBV15 and TRBJ1-1, the complete variable domain is DAMVIQNPRYQVTQFGKPVTLSCSQTLNHNVMYWYQQKSSQAPKLLFHYYDKDFNNEADTPDNFQSRRPNTSFCFLDIRSPGLGDTAMYLCATSESGAKAQNTEAFFGQGTRLTVV.

The chain couples TRBV5-1 to TRBJ1-1; D unclear. Germline CDR1 is SGHRS and CDR2 is YFSETQ. The CDR3 extends over 13 amino acids. The V and J ends lost 0 bases and 1 base respectively, with 4 bases between them. In DNA form, the CDR3 reads TGCGCCAGCAGCTTGGGAGAGAACACTGAAGCTTTCTTT. It specifies CASSLGENTEAFF.

This clone was recorded only once. V is TRBV4-1 and J is TRBJ2-7; D possibly corresponds to TRBD2 (5 bases). Trimming took 1 base from V and 5 from J, leaving 9 bases between them. The CDR3 runs 13 residues. Germline V gene sequence: CDR1 MGHRA, CDR2 YSYEKL. The CDR3 here is CASSQVASHEQYF. DNA of the CDR3: TGCGCCAGCAGCCAAGTAGCGTCCCACGAGCAGTACTTC.

V usage is TRBV9 and J usage is TRBJ1-4, with D possibly matching TRBD1 (6 bases). The CDR3 is 15 amino acids. Germline V lookup: CDR1 SGDLS, CDR2 YYNGEE. Trimming shortened V by 4 bases and J by 5 bases, and 15 bases separated the two germline ends. CDR3 sequence reads: CASSKRGGGNEKLFF. The CDR3 DNA reads as TGTGCCAGCAGCAAGAGGGGGGGAGGAAATGAAAAACTGTTTTTT.

The CDR3 DNA reads as TGTGCCAGCAGCCTAACTGGGGGCGGTGAAAAACTGTTTTTT. Translation gives CASSLTGGGEKLFF. This rearrangement joins TRBV6-4 to TRBJ1-4, with a tentative D call TRBD1 (6 bases). The CDR3 spans 14 residues. V dropped 6 bases and J dropped 7 bases, with 15 bases sitting between them. From germline, CDR1 is MRHNA and CDR2 SNTAGT.

The chain couples TRBV7-3 to TRBJ2-1; 11 nucleotides agree with TRBD2. V trimming: 5 bases; J trimming: 8 bases; junction bases outside the gene matches: 8. This CDR3 is built from 15 residues. The germline gives CDR1 SGHTA, CDR2 FQGTGA. The CDR3 region is CASSLIAGGQDEQFF. The CDR3 region has the DNA TGTGCCAGCAGCCTAATAGCGGGGGGGCAAGATGAGCAGTTCTTC.

The genes are TRBV7-9 and TRBJ2-3, with a possible D match to TRBD2 (5 bases). Germline lookup yields CDR1 SEHNR and CDR2 FQNEAQ (reference sequence). The CDR3 totals 11 residues. With 8 bases removed from V and 5 bases from J, the gap between germline ends came to 8 bases. This chain's CDR3 is CASRRGDTQYF. DNA for the CDR3: TGTGCCAGCCGACGGGGAGATACGCAGTATTTT.

The chain carries TRBV2 and TRBJ1-2; TRBD1 matches 9 bases. There are 14 residues in the CDR3. After removal of 6 bases from V and 3 bases from J, the junction contained 5 bases not matched to a gene. CDR1 and CDR2 from the germline V gene are SNHLY and FYNNEI. The CDR3 nucleotides read TGTGCCAGCAGGGGACAGGGTGGAGACTATGGCTACACCTTC. Its translation is CASRGQGGDYGYTF.

This clone has just one count. The rearrangement uses TRBV5-4 and TRBJ2-2; 9 nucleotides match TRBD1. V lost 0 bases, J lost 9 bases, and 6 bases stayed unmatched. CDR1 and CDR2 (germline): SGHNT, YYREEE (reference sequence). CDR3 length equals 15 residues. The CDR3 is CASSLEGQGNRELFF. The CDR3 DNA sequence: TGTGCCAGCAGCTTGGAGGGACAGGGCAATCGGGAGCTGTTTTTT. Drawing the rest from reference TRBV5-4 and TRBJ2-2, the complete variable domain is ETGVTQSPTHLIKTRGQQVTLRCSSQSGHNTVSWYQQALGQGPQFIFQYYREEENGRGNFPPRFSGLQFPNYSSELNVNALELDDSALYLCASSLEGQGNRELFFGEGSRLTVL.

The chain combines TRBV27 with TRBJ1-2, with D tentatively TRBD1 (5 bases). Trimming cost V 5 bases and J 7 bases, with 17 bases left between them. The length of the CDR3 is 14 residues. Germline-derived CDR1 and CDR2 are MNHEY and SMNVEV (reference sequence). CDR3 amino acids: CASSATSGTPGYTF. The CDR3 DNA reads as TGTGCCAGCAGTGCGACGTCAGGGACTCCTGGCTACACCTTC.

For this clone: Germline is not matched at one junction end, which may reflect a read error. Here the CDR3 DNA reads TGCACCAGCAGCAGCGACAGGGCCGAGAACATTCAGTACTTC. Amino acid sequence: CTSSSDRAENIQYF. This chain joins TRBV5-1 and TRBJ2-4; 7 nucleotides agree with TRBD1. The CDR3 sequence is 14 residues long. The germline gives CDR1 SGHRS, CDR2 YFSETQ.

This clone was observed a few times. This chain links TRBV29-1 with TRBJ1-1; 9 bases map to TRBD1. CDR1 and CDR2 from the germline V gene are SQVTM and ANQGSEA. The length of the CDR3 is 15 residues. Trimming cost V 3 bases and J 3 bases; bases outside gene matches: 8. The CDR3 DNA reads TGCAGCGTTGACATCACCGGGACAGGGTACACTGAAGCTTTCTTT. Its translation: CSVDITGTGYTEAFF.

This clone has a single count. The V and J genes are TRBV27 and TRBJ1-2; TRBD1 might be the D (6 bases). Germline values: CDR1 MNHEY, CDR2 SMNVEV (reference sequence). V was shortened by 5 bases and J by 6 bases, with 13 bases between the two germline ends. The CDR3 is 13 amino acids. The CDR3 region has the DNA TGTGCCAGCAGTAAGACAGGATGGGATGGCTACACCTTC. This encodes CASSKTGWDGYTF.

The chain employs TRBV28 and TRBJ1-3; a possible D gene is TRBD1 (6 bases). V was trimmed by 2 bases and J by 4 bases, leaving 12 bases between them. Germline CDR1 and CDR2: MDHEN and SYDVKM. The CDR3 has 15 amino acids. CDR3: CASSLNQGPGNTIYF. CDR3 nucleotides: TGTGCCAGCAGTTTAAACCAGGGGCCCGGAAACACCATATATTTT. Full variable domain (rest looked up from reference TRBV28 and TRBJ1-3): DVKVTQSSRYLVKRTGEKVFLECVQDMDHENMFWYRQDPGLGLRLIYFSYDVKMKEKGDIPEGYSVSREKKERFSLILESASTNQTSMYLCASSLNQGPGNTIYFGEGSWLTVV.

The chain couples TRBV7-6 to TRBJ2-7; TRBD1 matches at 9 bases. Looked up from germline, CDR1 is SGHVS and CDR2 is FNYEAQ. The CDR3 has 16 residues. After removal of 1 base from V and 0 bases from J, the junction contained 4 bases not matched to a gene. CDR3 sequence reads: CASSLGGGQGSYEQYF. The CDR3 region has the DNA TGTGCCAGCAGCTTAGGGGGGGGACAGGGCTCCTACGAGCAGTACTTC.

The V and J genes are TRBV6-5 and TRBJ1-6; 7 positions agree with TRBD1. V shed 8 bases, J shed 7 bases, and the junction held 11 bases outside the gene matches. The CDR3 loop spans 15 amino acids. CDR1 MNHEY and CDR2 SVGAGI come from the germline V gene. CDR3: CASSLLEGGNSPLHF. CDR3 sequence (DNA): TGTGCCAGCTCGCTGCTTGAAGGGGGCAATTCACCCCTCCACTTT.

The rearrangement uses TRBV29-1 and TRBJ1-2; weak D call: TRBD1 (6 bases). The CDR3 consists of 13 residues. Germline CDR1 SQVTM, CDR2 ANQGSEA. The ends were cut back, 2 bases at V and 4 bases at J, with 11 bases in the middle. CDR3 DNA: TGCAGCGTTGAACAGGACAGCGGCTATGGCTACACCTTC. Residues: CSVEQDSGYGYTF. Drawing the rest from reference TRBV29-1 and TRBJ1-2, the complete variable domain is SAVISQKPSRDICQRGTSLTIQCQVDSQVTMMFWYRQQPGQSLTLIATANQGSEATYESGFVIDKFPISRPNLTFSTLTVSNMSPEDSSIYLCSVEQDSGYGYTFGSGTRLTVV.

The V call is TRBV6-5, the J call TRBJ2-2; tentative D call: TRBD1 (5 bases). With 4 bases removed from V and 1 base from J, the gap between germline ends came to 13 bases. CDR3 length: 16 amino acids. Germline lookup yields CDR1 MNHEY and CDR2 SVGAGI. DNA of the CDR3: TGTGCCAGCAGTTCCAGGGTAGGGGAGAACACCGGGGAGCTGTTTTTT. As protein: CASSSRVGENTGELFF.

This clone was seen a single time. V and J are TRBV28 and TRBJ1-6, with D perhaps matching TRBD1 (5 bases). Trimming left V 7 bases short and J 0 bases short, with 16 bases between. The length of the CDR3 is 17 residues. Per germline, CDR1 MDHEN and CDR2 SYDVKM. CDR3 amino acids: CASNSGTDISYNSPLHF. For the CDR3, the DNA is TGTGCCAGCAATAGCGGGACTGACATCTCCTATAATTCACCCCTCCACTTT. Using reference TRBV28 and TRBJ1-6 for the parts outside the CDR3, the full variable domain is DVKVTQSSRYLVKRTGEKVFLECVQDMDHENMFWYRQDPGLGLRLIYFSYDVKMKEKGDIPEGYSVSREKKERFSLILESASTNQTSMYLCASNSGTDISYNSPLHFGNGTRLTVT.

The chain couples TRBV25-1 to TRBJ2-3; D is possibly TRBD1 (6 bases). Trimming removed 6 bases at V and 2 bases at J, with 12 bases between. Germline CDR1 and CDR2: MGHDK and SYGVNS. The CDR3 spans 14 residues. CDR3 sequence: CASSWTVTTDTQYF. The CDR3 DNA reads TGTGCCAGCAGCTGGACAGTGACCACAGATACGCAGTATTTT.

The V and J genes are TRBV6-4 and TRBJ1-1; D gene uncertain. The CDR3 sequence is 13 residues long. V shed 6 bases and J shed 1 base, with 9 bases lying between them. Germline V gives CDR1 MRHNA, CDR2 SNTAGT. The CDR3, as DNA: TGTGCCAGCAGCGAGTCAGGGAACACTGAAGCTTTCTTT. This sequence encodes CASSESGNTEAFF.

A remark on this clone: The same CDR3 can be traced to other DNA sequences in this sample. CDR3 residues: CASSVGQANSPLHF. DNA of the CDR3: TGTGCCAGCAGCGTAGGACAAGCTAATTCACCCCTCCACTTT. The rearrangement uses TRBV9 and TRBJ1-6; D call uncertain. This CDR3 region has 14 residues. The germline V and J ends were trimmed by 0 bases and 6 bases, with 7 bases remaining between them. Per germline, CDR1 SGDLS and CDR2 YYNGEE.